Listed below are T cell receptor beta chains from one sample, sequenced in a study of shared clonotypes between healthy human individuals. TCRdb's table, derived via immunoSEQ multiplex PCR, lists solely in-frame clones and lacks some. Seen here are about 2,200,000 clones, 93% observed once, and the top ten hold 1.7%. Sequenced input: naive CD8+ T cells from PBMCs. The receptors were gathered from a man between 18 and 35 years old in good health. Some clones in this sample may be carry-over from other donors' samples. CDR3s include the opening cysteine and the closing phenylalanine or tryptophan. D genes are given only for firm matches. Some rows mark clone size as missing; the rest say once, few, many or name a class of expanded clone.

d_gene: TRBD1
v_gene: TRBV7-3
j_gene: TRBJ2-5
abundance: NA
CDR3aa: CASSKTGGEGETQYF
CDR3nt: TGTGCCAGCAGCAAGACAGGGGGCGAAGGGGAGACCCAGTACTTC

d_gene: NA
v_gene: TRBV6-5
j_gene: TRBJ2-1
abundance: NA
CDR3aa: CASSYPGPTNEQFF
CDR3nt: TGTGCCAGCAGTTACCCGGGCCCCACGAATGAGCAGTTCTTC

d_gene: NA
v_gene: TRBV6-5
j_gene: TRBJ1-2
abundance: NA
CDR3aa: CASSYRALGGYGYTF
CDR3nt: TGTGCCAGCAGTTACCGGGCCCTGGGAGGCTATGGCTACACCTTC

d_gene: NA
v_gene: TRBV28
j_gene: TRBJ1-3
abundance: NA
CDR3aa: CASSSLPDRRNTIYF
CDR3nt: TGTGCCAGCAGTTCCCTCCCGGACAGACGAAACACCATATATTTT

d_gene: NA
v_gene: TRBV6-6
j_gene: TRBJ2-7
abundance: NA
CDR3aa: CASSPTGTYEQYF
CDR3nt: TGTGCCAGCAGTCCGACCGGGACCTACGAGCAGTACTTC

d_gene: NA
v_gene: TRBV7-9
j_gene: TRBJ2-1
abundance: NA
CDR3aa: CASSLLGEQFF
CDR3nt: TGTGCCAGCAGCTTACTGGGTGAGCAGTTCTTC

d_gene: NA
v_gene: TRBV4-2
j_gene: TRBJ1-1
abundance: NA
CDR3aa: CASSLAQLNTEAFF
CDR3nt: TGTGCCAGCAGCTTGGCCCAGCTGAACACTGAAGCTTTCTTT

d_gene: NA
v_gene: TRBV15
j_gene: TRBJ2-1
abundance: NA
CDR3aa: CATSLTRTDNEQFF
CDR3nt: TGTGCCACCAGCTTAACGAGGACAGACAATGAGCAGTTCTTC

d_gene: NA
v_gene: TRBV27
j_gene: TRBJ1-3
abundance: NA
CDR3aa: CASSPRGSGNTIYF
CDR3nt: TGTGCCAGCAGTCCCCGGGGGTCGGGAAACACCATATATTTT

d_gene: TRBD2
v_gene: TRBV28
j_gene: TRBJ2-7
abundance: NA
CDR3aa: CASSLSVTSGNGGYEQYF
CDR3nt: TGTGCCAGCAGTTTATCCGTGACTAGCGGGAATGGGGGATACGAGCAGTACTTC

d_gene: TRBD1
v_gene: TRBV28
j_gene: TRBJ1-4
abundance: NA
CDR3aa: CASRLPGQGDEKLFF
CDR3nt: TGTGCCAGCAGACTCCCGGGACAGGGGGATGAAAAACTGTTTTTT

d_gene: NA
v_gene: TRBV15
j_gene: TRBJ1-2
abundance: few
CDR3aa: CATSRDYSTEANYGYTF
CDR3nt: TGTGCCACCAGCAGAGATTATTCCACAGAAGCTAACTATGGCTACACCTTC

d_gene: NA
v_gene: TRBV15
j_gene: TRBJ2-1
abundance: once
CDR3aa: CATSRDRAGLNNEQFF
CDR3nt: TGTGCCACCAGCAGAGATCGAGCGGGTCTCAACAATGAGCAGTTCTTC

d_gene: TRBD1
v_gene: TRBV7-2
j_gene: TRBJ2-7
abundance: NA
CDR3aa: CASSWGARGQASYEQYF
CDR3nt: TGTGCCAGCAGCTGGGGAGCCCGGGGACAGGCTTCCTACGAGCAGTACTTC

d_gene: NA
v_gene: TRBV27
j_gene: TRBJ2-3
abundance: NA
CDR3aa: CASSFGRSTDTQYF
CDR3nt: TGTGCCAGCAGTTTCGGCAGAAGCACAGATACGCAGTATTTT

d_gene: TRBD1
v_gene: TRBV10-3
j_gene: TRBJ1-1
abundance: NA
CDR3aa: CAISERTGGPTDTEAFF
CDR3nt: TGTGCCATCAGTGAAAGGACAGGCGGCCCAACGGACACTGAAGCTTTCTTT

d_gene: TRBD2
v_gene: TRBV27
j_gene: TRBJ2-1
abundance: NA
CDR3aa: CASSFGLAGAPGFPNEQFF
CDR3nt: TGTGCCAGCAGTTTTGGACTAGCGGGAGCCCCCGGTTTCCCTAATGAGCAGTTCTTC

d_gene: NA
v_gene: TRBV27
j_gene: TRBJ2-5
abundance: NA
CDR3aa: CASSKEDGETQYF
CDR3nt: TGTGCCAGCAGTAAAGAGGATGGGGAGACCCAGTACTTC

d_gene: NA
v_gene: TRBV5-1
j_gene: TRBJ2-1
abundance: NA
CDR3aa: CASSVSGENNEQFF
CDR3nt: TGCGCCAGCAGCGTATCGGGAGAGAACAATGAGCAGTTCTTC

d_gene: TRBD2
v_gene: TRBV11-2
j_gene: TRBJ2-5
abundance: NA
CDR3aa: CASNQVAGREETQYF
CDR3nt: TGTGCCAGCAATCAAGTCGCAGGGAGGGAGGAGACCCAGTACTTC

d_gene: NA
v_gene: TRBV7-6
j_gene: TRBJ2-7
abundance: NA
CDR3aa: CASSLGGREQYF
CDR3nt: TGTGCCAGCAGCTTAGGAGGGAGGGAGCAGTACTTC

d_gene: NA
v_gene: TRBV29-1
j_gene: TRBJ1-2
abundance: NA
CDR3aa: CSAPILGTNYGYTF
CDR3nt: TGCAGCGCCCCTATCCTCGGGACCAATTATGGCTACACCTTC

d_gene: NA
v_gene: TRBV6-1
j_gene: TRBJ2-7
abundance: NA
CDR3aa: CASRGTYEQYF
CDR3nt: TGTGCCAGCAGGGGAACCTACGAGCAGTACTTC

d_gene: NA
v_gene: TRBV28
j_gene: TRBJ1-2
abundance: NA
CDR3aa: CASSLLLNYGYTF
CDR3nt: TGTGCCAGCAGTTTACTCCTAAACTATGGCTACACCTTC

d_gene: TRBD1
v_gene: TRBV2
j_gene: TRBJ2-7
abundance: NA
CDR3aa: CASRGTGFPYEQYF
CDR3nt: TGTGCCAGCAGGGGGACAGGGTTCCCCTACGAGCAGTACTTC

d_gene: TRBD1
v_gene: TRBV4-2
j_gene: TRBJ1-5
abundance: NA
CDR3aa: CASSPQRDSNQPQHF
CDR3nt: TGTGCCAGCAGCCCCCAGCGGGACAGTAATCAGCCCCAGCATTTT

d_gene: NA
v_gene: TRBV14
j_gene: TRBJ2-1
abundance: NA
CDR3aa: CASSLAYEQFF
CDR3nt: TGTGCCAGCAGTCTAGCTTATGAGCAGTTCTTC

d_gene: NA
v_gene: TRBV9
j_gene: TRBJ1-1
abundance: NA
CDR3aa: CASSSPGVNTEAFF
CDR3nt: TGTGCCAGCAGTTCCCCCGGGGTGAACACTGAAGCTTTCTTT

d_gene: TRBD2
v_gene: TRBV5-4
j_gene: TRBJ2-7
abundance: NA
CDR3aa: CASSLGVAGAGEQYF
CDR3nt: TGTGCCAGCAGCTTGGGGGTCGCGGGAGCGGGTGAGCAGTACTTC

d_gene: TRBD2
v_gene: TRBV7-9
j_gene: TRBJ2-1
abundance: NA
CDR3aa: CASSSRGGSTTYNEQFF
CDR3nt: TGTGCCAGCAGCTCTCGGGGGGGGTCCACGACCTACAATGAGCAGTTCTTC

d_gene: TRBD1
v_gene: TRBV28
j_gene: TRBJ2-1
abundance: NA
CDR3aa: CASSSRDRVYNEQFF
CDR3nt: TGTGCCAGCAGCTCCCGGGACAGGGTCTACAATGAGCAGTTCTTC

d_gene: NA
v_gene: TRBV6-6
j_gene: TRBJ2-5
abundance: NA
CDR3aa: CASSSGVETQYF
CDR3nt: TGTGCCAGCAGTTCGGGGGTCGAAACCCAGTACTTC

d_gene: NA
v_gene: TRBV10-3
j_gene: TRBJ1-1
abundance: NA
CDR3aa: CAISERGMNTEAFF
CDR3nt: TGTGCCATCAGTGAACGGGGTATGAACACTGAAGCTTTCTTT

d_gene: TRBD2
v_gene: TRBV5-1
j_gene: TRBJ2-3
abundance: NA
CDR3aa: CASSLAESGRTTDTQYF
CDR3nt: TGCGCCAGCAGCTTGGCGGAAAGCGGGAGAACGACAGATACGCAGTATTTT

d_gene: NA
v_gene: TRBV7-9
j_gene: TRBJ2-3
abundance: NA
CDR3aa: CASSLFLGDTQYF
CDR3nt: TGTGCCAGCAGCTTGTTTCTGGGAGATACGCAGTATTTT

d_gene: NA
v_gene: TRBV4-3
j_gene: TRBJ1-2
abundance: NA
CDR3aa: CASRMGNRMGGYTF
CDR3nt: TGCGCCAGCAGGATGGGAAATAGAATGGGTGGCTACACCTTC

d_gene: NA
v_gene: TRBV29-1
j_gene: TRBJ1-2
abundance: NA
CDR3aa: CSVEGYGYTF
CDR3nt: TGCAGCGTGGAGGGGTATGGCTACACCTTC

d_gene: TRBD1
v_gene: TRBV29-1
j_gene: TRBJ1-2
abundance: NA
CDR3aa: CSVESRTGQDYGYTF
CDR3nt: TGCAGCGTTGAATCCCGGACAGGGCAGGACTATGGCTACACCTTC

d_gene: NA
v_gene: TRBV7-9
j_gene: TRBJ2-3
abundance: once
CDR3aa: CASSLAPSPWGTDTQYF
CDR3nt: TGTGCCAGCAGCTTAGCCCCCAGTCCCTGGGGCACAGATACGCAGTATTTT

d_gene: NA
v_gene: TRBV7-6
j_gene: TRBJ1-6
abundance: once
CDR3aa: CASSSPPDSALHF
CDR3nt: TGTGCCAGCAGCTCCCCTCCAGATTCGGCCCTCCACTTT

d_gene: TRBD1
v_gene: TRBV7-8
j_gene: TRBJ1-2
abundance: NA
CDR3aa: CASSLGHGQGANYGYTF
CDR3nt: TGTGCCAGCAGCTTAGGGCACGGACAGGGGGCCAACTATGGCTACACCTTC